Each of the 32 T cell receptor beta chains below was sequenced from the same sample in a study of T cell responses to AZD1222 COVID-19 vaccine. Repertoires were generated with immunoSEQ multiplex PCR, while TCRdb's copy carries only in-frame clones and drops some. The sample has 90,000 to 120,000 clones; about nine tenths are singletons. The sample in question was peripheral blood, obtained 28 days after the second dose of the MenACWY control vaccine. These receptors were collected from an adult who received the MenACWY meningococcal vaccine as a control.

The chain uses TRBV7-2 and TRBJ2-3; D remains unclear. The CDR3 length is 14 residues. Between the trimmed V and J ends, which lost 1 base and 4 bases, there was a span of 9 bases. Per the germline V gene, CDR1 is SGHTA and CDR2 is FQGNSA. This CDR3 reads CASSLVGSPDTQYF. CDR3 bases: TGTGCCAGCAGCTTAGTGGGGTCTCCAGATACGCAGTATTTT.

The V gene is TRBV19, the J gene TRBJ2-7; 8 nucleotides align to TRBD1. Per germline, CDR1 LNHDA and CDR2 SQIVND (reference sequence). With V trimmed by 6 bases and J by 0 bases, 16 bases remained unmatched. The CDR3 is made up of 18 amino acids. The CDR3 DNA sequence: TGTGCCAGTAGCCCTGGACAGGGTGGGCACCTCTTCTCCTACGAGCAGTACTTC. Translated, it gives CASSPGQGGHLFSYEQYF. The whole variable domain, filled in from reference TRBV19 and TRBJ2-7, reads DGGITQSPKYLFRKEGQNVTLSCEQNLNHDAMYWYRQDPGQGLRLIYYSQIVNDFQKGDIAEGYSVSREKKESFPLTVTSAQKNPTAFYLCASSPGQGGHLFSYEQYFGPGTRLTVT.

This clone was recorded once. This chain joins TRBV30 and TRBJ2-3; maybe TRBD2 (5 bases). Trimming removed 3 bases at V and 0 bases at J, with 25 bases between. Germline assignment: CDR1 GTSNPN and CDR2 SVGIG (reference sequence). This CDR3 region has 19 residues. As DNA, the CDR3 is TGTGCCTGGAGCGCCCCGATTGGTCGGAGGAAGGTGAGCACAGATACGCAGTATTTT. Translating it yields CAWSAPIGRRKVSTDTQYF.

The J gene is TRBJ2-4, the V gene TRBV28; 7 nucleotides align to TRBD1. V dropped 2 bases and J dropped 9; count of bases not matched to a gene: 4. CDR3 length equals 13 residues. CDR1 and CDR2 (germline): MDHEN, SYDVKM. The CDR3 region has the DNA TGTGCCAGCAGTTTACAGGGGGTCGGCATTCAGTACTTC. This codes for CASSLQGVGIQYF.

The V call is TRBV2, the J call TRBJ1-4; TRBD1 aligns across 8 bases. Trimming at V came to 4 bases and at J to 8 bases, leaving 3 bases not matched to a gene. Germline loops: CDR1 SNHLY, CDR2 FYNNEI. There are 13 residues in the CDR3. The CDR3 is CASSAQGAEKLFF. The CDR3 DNA sequence: TGTGCCAGCAGTGCCCAGGGGGCCGAAAAACTGTTTTTT. Supplemented by reference TRBV2 and TRBJ1-4, the full variable domain reads EPEVTQTPSHQVTQMGQEVILRCVPISNHLYFYWYRQILGQKVEFLVSFYNNEISEKSEIFDDQFSVERPDGSNFTLKIRSTKLEDSAMYFCASSAQGAEKLFFGSGTQLSVL.

This rearrangement joins TRBV4-1 to TRBJ1-1; D gene unclear. The ends were cut back, 1 base at V and 3 bases at J, with 12 bases in the middle. The CDR3 runs to 15 residues. The germline CDR1 and CDR2 sequences are MGHRA and YSYEKL. The CDR3 here is CASSQVSQLHTEAFF. CDR3 coding DNA: TGCGCCAGCAGCCAAGTGTCCCAGCTTCACACTGAAGCTTTCTTT.

The V gene is TRBV19, the J gene TRBJ1-2; D gene uncertain. CDR1 and CDR2 (germline): LNHDA, SQIVND (reference sequence). The CDR3 is 14 amino acids. V was trimmed by 3 bases and J by 4 bases, leaving 12 bases between them. CDR3 loop: CASSIGEGSYGYTF. The CDR3 coding sequence is TGTGCCAGTAGTATCGGGGAAGGGTCCTATGGCTACACCTTC.

The chain combines TRBV14 with TRBJ2-2, with D possibly matching TRBD1 (6 bases). Germline assignment: CDR1 SGHDN and CDR2 FVKESK. The CDR3 spans 15 residues. V lost 3 bases to trimming and J lost 7 bases, with 15 bases between them. The CDR3, as DNA: TGTGCCAGCAGCCACGTCACAGGGTCAGGCGGGGAGCTGTTTTTT. The encoded protein is CASSHVTGSGGELFF. The full variable domain, with the rest looked up from reference TRBV14 and TRBJ2-2, is EAGVTQFPSHSVIEKGQTVTLRCDPISGHDNLYWYRRVMGKEIKFLLHFVKESKQDESGMPNNRFLAERTGGTYSTLKVQPAELEDSGVYFCASSHVTGSGGELFFGEGSRLTVL.

The rearrangement links TRBV7-2 to TRBJ2-1; no definite D call. Between the trimmed V and J ends, which lost 1 base and 6 bases, there was a span of 4 bases. The CDR3 is 12 amino acids. From germline, CDR1 is SGHTA and CDR2 FQGNSA. The CDR3 loop is CASSLVGNEQFF. As DNA, the CDR3 is TGTGCCAGCAGCTTAGTCGGCAATGAGCAGTTCTTC.

CDR3 region: CSVEPQGITDTQYF. The CDR3 coding sequence is TGCAGCGTTGAACCGCAGGGAATCACAGATACGCAGTATTTT. The chain uses TRBV29-1 and TRBJ2-3; D may be TRBD1 (5 bases). The length of the CDR3 is 14 residues. Between the trimmed V and J ends, which lost 2 bases and 2 bases, there was a span of 11 bases. CDR1 is SQVTM and CDR2 is ANQGSEA in the germline V gene.

The J gene is TRBJ1-2, the V gene TRBV12-3 or TRBV12-4; perhaps TRBD1 as D (5 bases). The V end lost 3 bases, the J end lost 8 bases, and 13 bases lay between the germline ends. The CDR3 covers 13 residues. The CDR3 DNA reads TGTGCCAGCAGTTTTGGGGGGTTGCGGGGCTACACCTTC. Protein sequence: CASSFGGLRGYTF.

V usage is TRBV24-1 and J usage is TRBJ2-7; 12 positions agree with TRBD1. J lost 7 bases, V lost 5 bases, and 11 bases had no gene match. Germline assignment: CDR1 KGHDR and CDR2 SFDVKD. The CDR3 extends over 16 amino acids. CDR3 DNA: TGTGCCACCAGTGTCACTCCGGGACAGGGGGCGGAAGAGCAGTACTTC. Translating it yields CATSVTPGQGAEEQYF.

The chain uses TRBV11-2 and TRBJ2-6, with unresolved D. From germline, CDR1 is SGHAT and CDR2 FQNNGV. The CDR3 sequence is 15 residues long. Trimming removed 2 bases from V and 0 bases from J, with 5 bases in between. The CDR3 DNA is TGTGCCAGCAGCTTAACAGCCTCTGGGGCCAACGTCCTGACTTTC. Its protein product is CASSLTASGANVLTF.

As concerns this clone: Other DNA sequences in this sample translate to the same CDR3. The V gene is TRBV5-1, the J gene TRBJ1-3, with D maybe TRBD1 (5 bases). From germline, CDR1 is SGHRS and CDR2 YFSETQ. Trimming pared 3 bases from V and 4 bases from J, leaving 11 bases between. CDR3 size: 14 residues. The CDR3 sequence is CASSSQGAGNTIYF. The CDR3 DNA reads as TGCGCCAGCAGCTCTCAGGGTGCGGGAAACACCATATATTTT. Variable domain in full (rest from reference TRBV5-1 and TRBJ1-3): KAGVTQTPRYLIKTRGQQVTLSCSPISGHRSVSWYQQTPGQGLQFLFEYFSETQRNKGNFPGRFSGRQFSNSRSEMNVSTLELGDSALYLCASSSQGAGNTIYFGEGSWLTVV.

The rearrangement links TRBV4-1 to TRBJ2-2; 7 positions match TRBD2. The CDR3 consists of 16 residues. Germline CDR1 MGHRA, CDR2 YSYEKL. V lost 8 bases, J lost 1 base, and 10 bases stayed unmatched. CDR3 in DNA: TGCGCCAGCTTTCCCGGAGGGAGGGTGAACACCGGGGAGCTGTTTTTT. Translated, it gives CASFPGGRVNTGELFF.

The gene calls are TRBV11-2 and TRBJ2-5; the D call may be TRBD1 or TRBD2 (5 bases each). Germline-derived CDR1 and CDR2 are SGHAT and FQNNGV. The CDR3 is made up of 14 amino acids. The ends were cut back, 5 bases at V and 8 bases at J, with 18 bases in the middle. The CDR3 region is CASSPTGDLVTQYF. The DNA for the CDR3 is TGTGCCAGCAGCCCAACCGGGGACCTTGTTACCCAGTACTTC.

The gene calls are TRBV27 and TRBJ1-1, with 8 positions matching TRBD1. V lost 3 bases to trimming and J lost 1 base; unmatched junction nucleotides: 7. The V gene's germline CDR1 is MNHEY and CDR2 SMNVEV (reference sequence). The CDR3 runs to 16 residues. The CDR3, as DNA: TGTGCCAGCAGTTTGTCGCAGGGGGCCTGGAACACTGAAGCTTTCTTT. Residues: CASSLSQGAWNTEAFF.

This clone was detected a few times. The genes are TRBV30 and TRBJ2-7; D is undetermined. This CDR3 has 15 residues. V dropped 1 base and J dropped 0 bases, with 13 bases sitting between them. Looked up from germline, CDR1 is GTSNPN and CDR2 is SVGIG (reference sequence). The CDR3 region is CAWSELDLDSYEQYF. CDR3 nucleotide sequence: TGTGCCTGGAGTGAGTTGGACCTGGACTCCTACGAGCAGTACTTC. Based on the CDR3 plus reference TRBV30 and TRBJ2-7, the full variable domain is SQTIHQWPATLVQPVGSPLSLECTVEGTSNPNLYWYRQAAGRGLQLLFYSVGIGQISSEVPQNLSASRPQDRQFILSSKKLLLSDSGFYLCAWSELDLDSYEQYFGPGTRLTVT.

The chain is built from TRBV5-1 and TRBJ2-7, with 9 bases aligning to TRBD1. V dropped 4 bases and J dropped 2; count of bases not matched to a gene: 7. There are 15 residues in the CDR3. The V gene's germline CDR1 is SGHRS and CDR2 YFSETQ. The DNA of the CDR3 is TGCGCCAGCAGCGGGACAGGGATGGAGACCTACGAGCAGTACTTC. Translated: CASSGTGMETYEQYF.

The gene calls are TRBV6-6 and TRBJ1-1; D remains ambiguous. This CDR3 comprises 14 residues. Germline CDR1 reads MNHNY; CDR2 reads SVGAGI (reference sequence). V lost 0 bases and J 5 bases, leaving 10 bases between the germline ends. In nucleotides, the CDR3 is TGTGCCAGCAGTTACTCTTGGCAGACTACTGAAGCTTTCTTT. Translating it yields CASSYSWQTTEAFF.

This chain links TRBV1 with TRBJ1-6; the DNA was not used to check the table's D call, TRBD1. TRBV1 represents a pseudogene. The CDR3 extends over 18 amino acids. DNA of the CDR3: TGCACCAGCAGCCAAGATCGCCAAAACAGGGGGCTGAAGTCACCCCTCCACTTT. Its translation is CTSSQDRQNRGLKSPLHF.

V is TRBV3-1 (or the pseudogene TRBV3-2) and J is TRBJ2-7; 14 nucleotides line up with TRBD2. The CDR3 runs to 17 residues. V shed 4 bases, J shed 2 bases, and the junction held 7 bases outside the gene matches. Germline V gene data show CDR1 as LGHDT and CDR2 as YNNKEL (reference sequence). The CDR3 loop is CASSLDGTSGGTYEQYF. CDR3 nucleotides: TGTGCCAGCAGCCTAGACGGGACTAGCGGGGGCACCTACGAGCAGTACTTC.

With regard to this clone: Distinct nucleotide sequences in the sample also encode this CDR3. The chain combines TRBV6-2 or TRBV6-3 with TRBJ2-1; D is uncertain. Germline V gives CDR1 MNHEY, CDR2 SVGEGT. Trimming took 0 bases from V and 4 from J, leaving 1 base between them. The CDR3 runs 12 residues. CDR3 bases: TGTGCCAGCAGTTACTCTTACAATGAGCAGTTCTTC. Translation: CASSYSYNEQFF.

V gene TRBV9 combines with J gene TRBJ2-7, with TRBD2 matching over 7 bases. The V gene end was trimmed by 2 bases and the J gene end by 6 bases; junction bases not matched to a gene: 8. Per germline, CDR1 SGDLS and CDR2 YYNGEE. This CDR3 comprises 14 residues. The CDR3 protein is CASSVNGLVGEQYF. The CDR3 DNA reads as TGTGCCAGCAGCGTCAATGGACTAGTCGGCGAGCAGTACTTC.

The rearrangement links TRBV7-3 to TRBJ2-6, with D perhaps TRBD2 (7 bases). Germline lookup yields CDR1 SGHTA and CDR2 FQGTGA. The length of the CDR3 is 16 residues. Deletions cut 5 bases from V and 3 bases from J, with 14 bases between. DNA for the CDR3: TGTGCCAGCAGCCTCGCGGGGGCGGGTGGGGCCAACGTCCTGACTTTC. Amino acids: CASSLAGAGGANVLTF.

The chain recombines TRBV3-1 (or the pseudogene TRBV3-2) with TRBJ2-7; D unclear. V lost 2 bases and J 5 bases, leaving 4 bases between the germline ends. In germline, CDR1 is LGHDT, CDR2 YNNKEL (reference sequence). The CDR3 runs 11 residues. CDR3 protein: CASSQFHEQYF. The CDR3 nucleotides are TGTGCCAGCAGCCAATTCCACGAGCAGTACTTC.

The rearrangement uses TRBV7-3 and TRBJ2-1, with D possibly matching TRBD1 (6 bases). There are 13 residues in the CDR3. The germline V gene has CDR1 SGHTA and CDR2 FQGTGA. Trimming pared 5 bases from V and 6 bases from J, leaving 11 bases between. The CDR3 loop is CASSRGRGNEQFF. In nucleotides, the CDR3 is TGTGCCAGCAGCCGTGGCAGGGGCAATGAGCAGTTCTTC. Full variable domain (outside the CDR3, taken from reference TRBV7-3 and TRBJ2-1): GAGVSQTPSNKVTEKGKYVELRCDPISGHTALYWYRQSLGQGPEFLIYFQGTGAADDSGLPNDRFFAVRPEGSVSTLKIQRTERGDSAVYLCASSRGRGNEQFFGPGTRLTVL.

This sequence joins TRBV29-1 and TRBJ1-2, with 9 positions matching TRBD1. V lost 2 bases, J lost 6 bases, and 1 base stayed unmatched. The germline V gene encodes CDR1 SQVTM and CDR2 ANQGSEA. This CDR3 has 12 amino acids. CDR3 loop: CSVETGGNGYTF. The CDR3 nucleotides read TGCAGCGTTGAAACAGGGGGCAATGGCTACACCTTC.

This chain uses TRBV4-2 with TRBJ2-7, with 10 bases that match TRBD1. This CDR3 contains 16 residues. Trimming took 1 base from V and 5 from J; bases not matched to a gene: 8. Germline CDR1 and CDR2: LGHNA and YNFKEQ. The CDR3 loop reads CASSQADRGRLDEQYF. For the CDR3, the DNA is TGTGCCAGCAGCCAAGCCGACAGGGGGCGTTTGGACGAGCAGTACTTC.

This chain uses TRBV24-1 with TRBJ1-4; TRBD1 might be the D (5 bases). CDR1 and CDR2 (germline): KGHDR, SFDVKD. The V and J ends lost 3 bases and 0 bases respectively, with 7 bases between them. CDR3 size: 15 residues. This chain's CDR3 is CATSDRQSTNEKLFF. The CDR3 DNA follows: TGTGCCACCAGTGATCGACAGTCAACTAATGAAAAACTGTTTTTT.

This chain uses TRBV9 with TRBJ1-2; unclear D gene. V shed 4 bases and J shed 0 bases, with 10 bases lying between them. The V gene's germline CDR1 is SGDLS and CDR2 YYNGEE. This CDR3 has 14 residues. The chain's CDR3 is CASSPPGANYGYTF. CDR3 in DNA: TGTGCCAGCAGCCCCCCGGGAGCTAACTATGGCTACACCTTC.

The V call is TRBV7-9, the J call TRBJ1-4; D call uncertain. The CDR3 covers 18 residues. V was shortened by 2 bases and J by 3 bases, with 19 bases between the two germline ends. The V gene's germline CDR1 is SEHNR and CDR2 FQNEAQ (reference sequence). In nucleotides, the CDR3 is TGTGCCAGCAGCTTACTCAACCTGATGGGAGGAGCTAATGAAAAACTGTTTTTT. It yields the protein CASSLLNLMGGANEKLFF. Combining the CDR3 with reference TRBV7-9 and TRBJ1-4 gives the whole variable domain DTGVSQNPRHKITKRGQNVTFRCDPISEHNRLYWYRQTLGQGPEFLTYFQNEAQLEKSRLLSDRFSAERPKGSFSTLEIQRTEQGDSAMYLCASSLLNLMGGANEKLFFGSGTQLSVL.